The 26 T cell receptor beta chains below all came from one sample that was sequenced in a study of immune evolution from preneoplasia to lung adenocarcinoma. Repertoires were generated with immunoSEQ multiplex PCR, while TCRdb's copy carries only in-frame clones and drops some. Seen here are about 4,900 clones, 88% observed once, and the top ten hold just over 2%. Input material: FFPE atypical adenomatous hyperplasia tissue from the lung. The subset was: atypical adenomatous hyperplasia (AAH), lung preneoplasia. The source of these receptors is a person aged 65-85 years with lung adenocarcinoma.

The V and J genes are TRBV25-1 and TRBJ1-1; 9 bases are a match to TRBD1. The CDR3 has 15 residues. The V segment lost 4 bases and the J segment 10 bases; nucleotides outside the gene matches: 13. Germline CDR1 and CDR2: MGHDK and SYGVNS. CDR3 in DNA: TGTGCCAGCAGTGGGACAGGGGCACTTAGTTTGCGAGCTTTCTTT. As protein: CASSGTGALSLRAFF.

CDR3 in amino acids: CASSHIQDLTGELFF. Written as DNA, the CDR3 is TGCGCCAGCAGCCATATACAAGATCTCACCGGGGAGCTGTTTTTT. This sequence joins TRBV4-1 and TRBJ2-2; D is ambiguous. This CDR3 has 15 residues. The V end lost 3 bases, the J end lost 4 bases, and 12 bases lay between the germline ends. Germline CDR1 MGHRA, CDR2 YSYEKL.

The chain employs TRBV25-1 and TRBJ1-1, with D possibly TRBD1 on 5 matching bases. The CDR3 is 13 residues long. V lost 5 bases and J lost 6, with 13 bases in between. Germline V gives CDR1 MGHDK, CDR2 SYGVNS. The CDR3 bases are TGTGCCAGCAGTCCTCCGGGGACGGCTGAAGCTTTCTTT. Translating it yields CASSPPGTAEAFF.

The J gene is TRBJ1-6, the V gene TRBV4-1; no clear D. Deletions cut 4 bases from V and 8 bases from J, with 18 bases between. Germline V gene sequence: CDR1 MGHRA, CDR2 YSYEKL. CDR3 length: 16 residues. The CDR3 DNA reads TGCGCCAGCAGCCGTGAGGCTAGCGCAGAGCATTCACCCCTCCACTTT. Residues: CASSREASAEHSPLHF.

The chain recombines TRBV21-1 with TRBJ2-6; the table's D call, TRBD1, was not checked against the DNA. TRBV21-1 is recorded as a pseudogene. CDR3 length: 15 amino acids. CDR3 loop: CARPKGDSGANVLTF. As DNA, the CDR3 is TGTGCCAGACCCAAGGGGGATAGTGGGGCCAACGTCCTGACTTTC.

V gene TRBV29-1 combines with J gene TRBJ1-2; D is possibly TRBD1 (5 bases). Germline V gives CDR1 SQVTM, CDR2 ANQGSEA. This CDR3 spans 16 amino acids. V was pared by 1 base and J by 4 bases, with 19 bases between. This CDR3 is CSVEGPKAEGPYGYTF. CDR3 nucleotide sequence: TGCAGCGTTGAAGGCCCCAAGGCCGAGGGGCCCTATGGCTACACCTTC.

The chain combines TRBV11-2 with TRBJ1-1; D is ambiguous. This CDR3 region has 13 residues. V was clipped by 0 bases and J by 11 bases, with 13 bases between them. CDR1 and CDR2 (germline): SGHAT, FQNNGV. CDR3 region: CASSLDLTVWAFF. DNA for the CDR3: TGTGCCAGCAGCTTAGATCTAACGGTCTGGGCTTTCTTT.

The V gene is TRBV9, the J gene TRBJ1-3; TRBD1 matches 9 bases. Germline V CDR1 and CDR2: SGDLS, YYNGEE. The CDR3 is 14 amino acids. J gave up 8 bases and V 3 bases, and 6 bases lay outside the gene matches. CDR3: CASSAQGAGDTIYF. The CDR3 DNA reads as TGTGCCAGCAGCGCACAGGGGGCTGGGGACACCATATATTTT.

This chain links TRBV7-9 with TRBJ2-1; no firm D call. The V end lost 1 base, the J end lost 6 bases, and 7 bases lay between the germline ends. From germline, CDR1 is SEHNR and CDR2 FQNEAQ (reference sequence). This CDR3 region has 13 residues. The CDR3, as DNA: TGTGCCAGCAGCTTAGGTCAGGCCAATGAGCAGTTCTTC. As protein: CASSLGQANEQFF.

The chain has TRBV5-6 and TRBJ2-1; D is uncertain. The germline V and J ends were trimmed by 2 bases and 6 bases, with 18 bases remaining between them. CDR1 is SGHDT and CDR2 is YYEEEE in the germline V gene. The CDR3 totals 16 residues. CDR3 in amino acids: CASSFGPSGLGNEQFF. The CDR3 bases are TGTGCCAGCAGCTTTGGTCCTTCCGGGCTCGGCAATGAGCAGTTCTTC.

Here the CDR3 reads CASSLGKAENSYEQYF. The CDR3 bases are TGTGCCAGCAGTTTGGGGAAGGCGGAAAACTCCTACGAGCAGTACTTC. J is TRBJ2-7 and V is TRBV27; D unresolved. CDR1 and CDR2 (germline): MNHEY, SMNVEV (reference sequence). Between the trimmed V and J ends, which lost 3 bases and 0 bases, there was a span of 15 bases. This CDR3 spans 16 amino acids.

This chain connects TRBV30 to TRBJ2-7; 7 bases line up with TRBD1. The CDR3 has 14 residues. In germline, CDR1 is GTSNPN, CDR2 SVGIG (reference sequence). The junction had 11 bases not matched to a gene; V was cut back by 2 bases and J by 7 bases. The CDR3 is CAWSTTGTFWEQYF. DNA of the CDR3: TGTGCCTGGAGTACGACAGGGACCTTCTGGGAGCAGTACTTC.

The chain uses TRBV30 and TRBJ1-2; 7 bases agree with TRBD1. Trimming took 1 base from V and 0 from J; bases not matched to a gene: 2. Germline CDR1 and CDR2: GTSNPN and SVGIG (reference sequence). The CDR3 length is 14 residues. CDR3 sequence: CAWSGDSSNYGYTF. The CDR3 DNA is TGTGCCTGGAGTGGGGACAGCTCTAACTATGGCTACACCTTC.

CDR3 DNA: TGTGCCAGCAGCGTATCCCGGGACGGCGACTACGAGCAGTACTTC. It specifies CASSVSRDGDYEQYF. The chain recombines TRBV9 with TRBJ2-7; D could derive from TRBD1 or TRBD2 (5 bases each). Trimming removed 1 base at V and 3 bases at J, with 14 bases between. From germline, CDR1 is SGDLS and CDR2 YYNGEE. The CDR3 is made up of 15 amino acids.

The chain carries TRBV19 and TRBJ1-2; D is perhaps TRBD1 (6 bases). Germline CDR1 and CDR2: LNHDA and SQIVND (reference sequence). This CDR3 spans 13 amino acids. V lost 7 bases to trimming and J lost 7 bases, with 16 bases between them. CDR3 amino acids: CASKDSPLGGYTF. The DNA for the CDR3 is TGTGCCAGTAAGGACAGCCCTCTGGGTGGCTACACCTTC.

This chain joins TRBV6-5 and TRBJ2-7; D unresolved. V was cut by 0 bases and J by 6 bases, with 9 bases left in between. CDR1 and CDR2 from the germline V gene are MNHEY and SVGAGI. The CDR3 is 13 residues long. CDR3 sequence: CASSYSKNIEQYF. In DNA, the CDR3 is TGTGCCAGCAGTTACTCTAAAAACATCGAGCAGTACTTC.

A few counts support this clone. The chain combines TRBV30 with TRBJ1-1, with unresolved D. Germline V gene lookup returns CDR1 GTSNPN and CDR2 SVGIG (reference sequence). The CDR3 covers 12 residues. V was pared by 1 base and J by 4 bases, with 7 bases between. CDR3 sequence (DNA): TGTGCCTGGAGTGGGAAGGGCACTGAAGCTTTCTTT. Translating it yields CAWSGKGTEAFF.

The chain combines TRBV28 with TRBJ1-1; 8 bases are a match to TRBD1. Germline V gene sequence: CDR1 MDHEN, CDR2 SYDVKM. The CDR3 spans 16 residues. V was clipped by 3 bases and J by 0 bases; unmatched bases: 6. The CDR3 DNA reads TGTGCCAGCAGTTTGAGTCAGGGGGCGATGAACACTGAAGCTTTCTTT. Its protein is CASSLSQGAMNTEAFF.

The rearrangement uses TRBV2 and TRBJ1-2; the D is unclear. Germline V lookup: CDR1 SNHLY, CDR2 FYNNEI. This CDR3 region has 16 residues. Trimming cost V 3 bases and J 4 bases, with 18 bases left between them. CDR3 sequence: CASSDFSPFESYGYTF. DNA of the CDR3: TGTGCCAGCAGTGATTTTTCCCCGTTCGAATCCTATGGCTACACCTTC.

The rearrangement links TRBV4-2 to TRBJ1-5; tentatively, D is TRBD1 (6 bases). The germline gives CDR1 LGHNA, CDR2 YNFKEQ. The CDR3 has 16 amino acids. V shed 0 bases and J shed 2 bases, with 11 bases lying between them. CDR3 loop: CASSQEPGAGNQPQHF. CDR3 in DNA: TGTGCCAGCAGCCAAGAGCCAGGGGCGGGCAATCAGCCCCAGCATTTT.

The chain employs TRBV28 and TRBJ2-3; the D gene is possibly TRBD2 (6 bases). Looked up from germline, CDR1 is MDHEN and CDR2 is SYDVKM. The V gene lost 4 bases and the J gene lost 1 base, with 15 bases spanning the gap. The CDR3 covers 16 residues. CDR3 sequence: CASSSPRELGTDTQYF. The CDR3 nucleotides read TGTGCCAGCAGTTCCCCCCGGGAGTTGGGCACAGATACGCAGTATTTT. The variable domain in full, with the rest retrieved from reference TRBV28 and TRBJ2-3, is DVKVTQSSRYLVKRTGEKVFLECVQDMDHENMFWYRQDPGLGLRLIYFSYDVKMKEKGDIPEGYSVSREKKERFSLILESASTNQTSMYLCASSSPRELGTDTQYFGPGTRLTVL.

The chain has TRBV29-1 and TRBJ2-3; TRBD1 matches at 7 bases. The length of the CDR3 is 14 residues. The V and J ends lost 6 bases and 3 bases, in that order; junction bases with no gene match: 9. Per germline, CDR1 SQVTM and CDR2 ANQGSEA. CDR3 loop: CSVRQGSVTDTQYF. The CDR3 DNA follows: TGCAGCGTACGACAGGGATCGGTTACAGATACGCAGTATTTT.

The chain links TRBV18 to TRBJ1-3; TRBD1 is a possible D gene (5 bases). The V and J ends lost 1 base and 4 bases respectively, with 14 bases between them. The CDR3 covers 16 residues. CDR1 and CDR2 from the germline V gene are KGHSH and LQKENI. The CDR3 DNA reads as TGTGCCAGCTCACCACAGCAGGGCCTCCACGGAAACACCATATATTTT. This sequence encodes CASSPQQGLHGNTIYF. The full variable domain, rest sourced from reference TRBV18 and TRBJ1-3, is NAGVMQNPRHLVRRRGQEARLRCSPMKGHSHVYWYRQLPEEGLKFMVYLQKENIIDESGMPKERFSAEFPKEGPSILRIQQVVRGDSAAYFCASSPQQGLHGNTIYFGEGSWLTVV.

The chain couples TRBV6-6 to TRBJ1-2, with D tentatively TRBD1 (5 bases). Germline V gene lookup returns CDR1 MNHNY and CDR2 SVGAGI (reference sequence). The CDR3 is made up of 10 amino acids. Between the trimmed V and J ends, which lost 11 bases and 7 bases, there was a span of 11 bases. The CDR3 DNA sequence: TGTGCCGCCCAGGGTCCTGGCTACACCTTC. It is translated as CAAQGPGYTF.

This clone has a handful of counts. The chain's CDR3 is CASSFLRDREGRDTGELFF. The CDR3 region has the DNA TGTGCCAGCAGTTTCCTCCGGGACAGGGAGGGACGGGACACCGGGGAGCTGTTTTTT. J is TRBJ2-2 and V is TRBV28; 9 bases agree with TRBD1. V shed 3 bases and J 3 bases; nucleotides not matched to a gene: 14. This CDR3 region has 19 residues. Germline CDR1 reads MDHEN; CDR2 reads SYDVKM.

V usage is TRBV6-1 and J usage is TRBJ1-2; D is undetermined. The V end was cut by 2 bases, the J end by 2 bases, with 6 bases between. The CDR3 consists of 13 residues. Germline V CDR1 and CDR2: MNHNS, SASEGT. CDR3 in amino acids: CASSERKNYGYTF. Written as DNA, the CDR3 is TGTGCCAGCAGTGAACGGAAAAACTATGGCTACACCTTC.